A selection of T cell receptor beta chains follows, all from one sample in a study of T-cell reconstitution after alpha-beta-depleted transplantation in children. TCRdb recomputed calls from the PCR reads with MiXCR, one row per CDR3 protein. The repertoire holds about 190,000 distinct CDR3 sequences, with around 10% as singletons. Sequenced here: PBMCs, sampled before TCRalphabeta/CD19-depleted stem cell transplant. These receptors came from a boy aged 2 to 10 with acute myeloid leukemia, due to receive a stem cell transplant. Both conserved end residues are part of each CDR3. Expanded clones are given a class, and other clones once, few, many or no size at all.

abundance	v_gene	j_gene	CDR3aa
many	TRBV28	TRBJ2-7	CASTPTGTGVEQYF
many	TRBV7-9	TRBJ2-2	CASSTTGNTGELFF
many	TRBV7-9	TRBJ2-2	CASSHQAPNTGELFF
many	TRBV20-1	TRBJ2-5	CSARDGTSGGRYQETQYF
many	TRBV5-1	TRBJ1-1	CASSLRQLNTEAFF
few	TRBV13	TRBJ1-5	CASSLSDQPQHF
many	TRBV20-1	TRBJ2-3	CTALAADSTDTQYF
-	TRBV20-1	TRBJ2-1	CRAGTGEREFF
many	TRBV5-6	TRBJ2-5	CASSQDRGGTQYF
many	TRBV20-1	TRBJ2-7	CSATRKTSGYEQYF
many	TRBV20-1	TRBJ2-5	CSARDIRGPQETQYF
many	TRBV5-5	TRBJ2-1	CASSLSGLSSYNEQFF
many	TRBV20-1	TRBJ2-2	CSARDLSGELFF
many	TRBV3-1	TRBJ2-5	CASSSSMVGETQYF
few	TRBV6-2/TRBV6-3	TRBJ2-6	CASSASPALAGANVLTF
many	TRBV7-2	TRBJ1-6	CASSPSRPGDSPLHF
many	TRBV20-1	TRBJ1-2	CSTRVETARWYGYTF
many	TRBV5-1	TRBJ2-5	CASSLDPSGGALETQYF
many	TRBV7-2	TRBJ1-6	CASSFFGSPLHF
many	TRBV20-1	TRBJ2-3	CSATGTTSDTQYF
many	TRBV5-1	TRBJ2-1	CASSLGRGSSYNEQFF
many	TRBV3-1	TRBJ1-2	CASSQSRTGPHGYTF